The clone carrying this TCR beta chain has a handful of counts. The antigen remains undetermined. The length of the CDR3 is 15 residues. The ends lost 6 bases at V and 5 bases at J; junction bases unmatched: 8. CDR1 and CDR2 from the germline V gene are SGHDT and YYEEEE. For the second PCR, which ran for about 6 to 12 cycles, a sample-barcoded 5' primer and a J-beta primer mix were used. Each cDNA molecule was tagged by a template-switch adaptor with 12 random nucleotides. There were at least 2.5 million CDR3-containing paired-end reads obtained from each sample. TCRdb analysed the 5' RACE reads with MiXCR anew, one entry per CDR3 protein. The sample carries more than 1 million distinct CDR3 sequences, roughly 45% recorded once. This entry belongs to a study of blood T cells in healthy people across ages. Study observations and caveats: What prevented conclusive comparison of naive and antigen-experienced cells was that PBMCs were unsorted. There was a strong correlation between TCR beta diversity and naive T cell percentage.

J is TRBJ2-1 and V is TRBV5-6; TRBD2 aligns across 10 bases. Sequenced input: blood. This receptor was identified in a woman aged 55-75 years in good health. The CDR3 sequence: CASNKAGGRNNEQFF. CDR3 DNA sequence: TGTGCCAGCAATAAAGCGGGAGGGCGAAACAATGAGCAGTTCTTC.